Presented here are 23 T cell receptor beta chains from one specimen sequenced in a study of blood T cell repertoires in COVID-19. TCRdb keeps only in-frame clones here, not all; method: immunoSEQ multiplex PCR. The sample yields about 160,000 clones, 60% to 80% seen once. The sequenced sample was peripheral blood. The source of these receptors is a man aged 70-80 years with acute or convalescent COVID-19.

The chain is built from TRBV3-1 (or the pseudogene TRBV3-2) and TRBJ1-6; D remains unclear. This CDR3 is 14 amino acids long. The germline V and J ends were trimmed by 3 bases and 8 bases, with 11 bases remaining between them. In germline, CDR1 is LGHDT, CDR2 YNNKEL (reference sequence). The CDR3: CASSQNTADSPLHF. The CDR3 DNA reads TGTGCCAGCAGCCAGAACACAGCGGATTCACCCCTCCACTTT.

This chain uses TRBV19 with TRBJ2-3; maybe TRBD2 (5 bases). The germline V and J ends were trimmed by 6 bases and 4 bases, with 23 bases remaining between them. CDR3 size: 17 residues. Looked up from germline, CDR1 is LNHDA and CDR2 is SQIVND (reference sequence). The CDR3 region is CASSVLGIRGSADTQYF. The CDR3 DNA is TGTGCCAGTAGCGTTCTCGGGATTCGAGGATCCGCAGATACGCAGTATTTT.

The chain carries TRBV27 and TRBJ2-1; a possible D gene is TRBD2 (6 bases). Per the germline V gene, CDR1 is MNHEY and CDR2 is SMNVEV (reference sequence). The CDR3 covers 14 residues. The ends were cut back, 0 bases at V and 7 bases at J, with 10 bases in the middle. In DNA form, the CDR3 reads TGTGCCAGCAGTTTATCGGGCGGGATTAATGAGCAGTTCTTC. It codes for CASSLSGGINEQFF.

The V and J genes are TRBV21-1 and TRBJ2-1; the table's D call, TRBD2, was not checked against the DNA. TRBV21-1 is recorded as a pseudogene. This CDR3 comprises 15 residues. The CDR3 DNA reads TGTGCCAGCAGCCACACTAGCGGGCTACACAATGAGCAGTTCTTC. Translation: CASSHTSGLHNEQFF.

This rearrangement joins TRBV12-3 or TRBV12-4 to TRBJ1-2; D call uncertain. Trimming cost V 2 bases and J 8 bases, with 9 bases left between them. The CDR3 consists of 12 residues. The CDR3, as DNA: TGTGCCAGCAGTTTATACGAGGAAGGCTACACCTTC. Translation gives CASSLYEEGYTF.

The V gene is TRBV2, the J gene TRBJ2-1; D gene ambiguous. Germline V CDR1 and CDR2: SNHLY, FYNNEI. The CDR3 is 15 amino acids. Trimming shortened V by 3 bases and J by 9 bases, and 18 bases separated the two germline ends. The CDR3 loop is CASSEKVASIGEQFF. The CDR3 region has the DNA TGTGCCAGCAGTGAGAAAGTAGCTAGTATCGGTGAGCAGTTCTTC.

The gene calls are TRBV11-2 and TRBJ2-1, with 11 bases identical to TRBD1. V was clipped by 4 bases and J by 7 bases; unmatched bases: 6. The CDR3 extends over 15 amino acids. Germline CDR1 reads SGHAT; CDR2 reads FQNNGV. CDR3 sequence reads: CASSSPGQGDNEQFF. Written as DNA, the CDR3 is TGTGCCAGCAGCTCACCGGGACAGGGGGATAATGAGCAGTTCTTC. Filled out from reference TRBV11-2 and TRBJ2-1, the complete variable domain reads EAGVAQSPRYKIIEKRQSVAFWCNPISGHATLYWYQQILGQGPKLLIQFQNNGVVDDSQLPKDRFSAERLKGVDSTLKIQPAKLEDSAVYLCASSSPGQGDNEQFFGPGTRLTVL.

The V call is TRBV7-8, the J call TRBJ2-5, with D unclear. CDR3 length equals 13 residues. The V end lost 3 bases, the J end lost 2 bases, and 7 bases lay between the germline ends. CDR1 and CDR2 from the germline V gene are SGHVS and FQNEAQ. The CDR3 DNA reads as TGTGCCAGCAGCTTTTTATCGCAAGAGACCCAGTACTTC. It translates to CASSFLSQETQYF.

This clone was recorded only once. The germline gene is not matched at one end of the junction; a read error may be the cause. This chain links TRBV19 with TRBJ1-1; D remains unclear. CDR1 is LNHDA and CDR2 is SQIVND in the germline V gene (reference sequence). This CDR3 is 16 amino acids long. The DNA for the CDR3 is TGTGTCAGTAGTCAAACCCCACAAGCGGGTGGCTCTGAAGCTTTCTTT. Its protein product is CVSSQTPQAGGSEAFF.

J is TRBJ2-3 and V is TRBV28, with 11 bases identical to TRBD2. This CDR3 region has 17 residues. V dropped 5 bases and J dropped 4; count of bases not matched to a gene: 11. Looked up from germline, CDR1 is MDHEN and CDR2 is SYDVKM. The CDR3 DNA reads as TGTGCCAGCAGTCCTCGACTAGCGGGACCACATGCAGATACGCAGTATTTT. This translates into CASSPRLAGPHADTQYF.

This clone was detected only a few times. The chain links TRBV7-9 to TRBJ2-3, with 11 positions matching TRBD2. Germline V lookup: CDR1 SEHNR, CDR2 FQNEAQ (reference sequence). V lost 5 bases and J lost 4; bases outside the gene matches: 5. The CDR3 contains 15 residues. The CDR3 region is CASSLSSGGADTQYF. In DNA, the CDR3 is TGTGCCAGCAGCCTCAGTAGCGGGGGGGCAGATACGCAGTATTTT.

The chain combines TRBV7-9 with TRBJ2-2, with a possible D match to TRBD1 (5 bases). V lost 2 bases and J lost 5, with 15 bases in between. Germline V CDR1 and CDR2: SEHNR, FQNEAQ (reference sequence). This CDR3 is 16 amino acids long. CDR3 nucleotides: TGTGCCAGCAGCTTATTGAGTTCCCGACAGACCGGGGAGCTGTTTTTT. It is translated as CASSLLSSRQTGELFF.

V and J are TRBV5-8 and TRBJ1-1; D remains unclear. The V and J ends lost 5 bases and 3 bases respectively, with 17 bases between them. The CDR3 extends over 15 amino acids. In germline, CDR1 is SGHTS, CDR2 YDEGEE. The CDR3 nucleotides are TGTGCCAGCAGGATGCGGGGAGGTTTGCACACTGAAGCTTTCTTT. It yields the protein CASRMRGGLHTEAFF.

DNA for the CDR3: TGTGCCAGCAGCCAAGATCTGGCAGGGGTCTATGGCTACACCTTC. Its protein is CASSQDLAGVYGYTF. The rearrangement uses TRBV14 and TRBJ1-2, with D tentatively TRBD1 (6 bases). This CDR3 is 15 amino acids long. Looked up from germline, CDR1 is SGHDN and CDR2 is FVKESK. V gave up 0 bases and J gave up 4 bases, with 12 bases separating them.

This clone was observed many times. The rearrangement links TRBV27 to TRBJ1-2; D might be TRBD1 (5 bases). The CDR3 runs to 13 residues. The germline V and J ends were trimmed by 4 bases and 2 bases, with 8 bases remaining between them. Germline V gives CDR1 MNHEY, CDR2 SMNVEV (reference sequence). CDR3 nucleotide sequence: TGTGCCAGCAGTTATGCAGGGAACTATGGCTACACCTTC. Translated, it gives CASSYAGNYGYTF.

The count of this clone is one. The chain is built from TRBV4-1 and TRBJ1-5; D uncertain. The length of the CDR3 is 14 residues. Trimming removed 4 bases from V and 2 bases from J, with 9 bases in between. Germline V lookup: CDR1 MGHRA, CDR2 YSYEKL. The CDR3 loop is CASSPQIGNQPQHF. The CDR3 bases are TGCGCCAGCAGCCCCCAAATTGGCAATCAGCCCCAGCATTTT.

This chain links TRBV6-5 with TRBJ2-7; 8 bases fit TRBD1. After removal of 4 bases from V and 2 bases from J, the junction contained 7 bases not matched to a gene. The germline gives CDR1 MNHEY, CDR2 SVGAGI. This CDR3 spans 15 amino acids. The chain's CDR3 is CASSSGDRGPYEQYF. DNA of the CDR3: TGTGCCAGCAGTTCAGGAGACAGGGGCCCCTACGAGCAGTACTTC.

The V gene is TRBV6-1, the J gene TRBJ1-1, with 12 bases that match TRBD1. CDR3 length: 19 residues. Losses at the gene ends were 3 bases for V and 4 bases for J; bases not matched to a gene: 15. Germline CDR1 and CDR2: MNHNS and SASEGT. The CDR3 region has the DNA TGTGCCAGCAGTGACCCCATCGGGACAGGGGGCGCGCGGTCCACTGAAGCTTTCTTT. It encodes CASSDPIGTGGARSTEAFF.

This clone showed up just once. The J gene is TRBJ2-3, the V gene TRBV4-3, with 9 positions matching TRBD1. Germline V CDR1 and CDR2: LGHNA, YSLEER. There are 16 residues in the CDR3. The V gene end was trimmed by 2 bases and the J gene end by 5 bases; junction bases not matched to a gene: 8. The chain's CDR3 is CASSQSTGGAGDTQYF. The CDR3 region has the DNA TGCGCCAGCAGCCAATCCACAGGGGGCGCAGGAGATACGCAGTATTTT.

This chain joins TRBV24-1 and TRBJ2-1, with D maybe TRBD1 (6 bases). CDR1 is KGHDR, CDR2 SFDVKD, per germline. V lost 3 bases and J lost 1, with 9 bases in between. The CDR3 totals 15 residues. In nucleotides, the CDR3 is TGTGCCACCAGTGATCCAGGGGTATCCTACAATGAGCAGTTCTTC. Protein product: CATSDPGVSYNEQFF.

The chain is built from TRBV19 and TRBJ1-1; no firm D call. CDR1 LNHDA and CDR2 SQIVND come from the germline V gene (reference sequence). The CDR3 is made up of 19 amino acids. Trimming stripped 3 bases from V and 0 bases from J, with 23 bases between. The CDR3 protein is CASSMRAGVLTGLNTEAFF. The CDR3 nucleotides read TGTGCCAGTAGTATGAGGGCAGGTGTGCTCACCGGCCTGAACACTGAAGCTTTCTTT.

This sequence joins TRBV18 and TRBJ2-7; 12 bases map to TRBD2. J gave up 0 bases and V 3 bases, and 3 bases lay outside the gene matches. Germline CDR1 KGHSH, CDR2 LQKENI. The length of the CDR3 is 16 residues. This chain's CDR3 is CASSPGLAGTSYEQYF. As DNA, the CDR3 is TGTGCCAGCTCACCCGGACTAGCGGGGACCTCCTACGAGCAGTACTTC.

The CDR3 DNA sequence: TGTGCCATCAGTGAGATGATTACTAGCGCGAACACCGGGGAGCTGTTTTTT. As protein: CAISEMITSANTGELFF. The chain couples TRBV10-3 to TRBJ2-2; 7 nucleotides agree with TRBD2. The junction had 6 bases not matched to a gene; V was cut back by 2 bases and J by 0 bases. Per the germline V gene, CDR1 is ENHRY and CDR2 is SYGVKD. The length of the CDR3 is 17 residues.